The next 28 T cell receptor beta chains were all read from a single sample in a study of T-cell memory formation after mild COVID-19. TCRdb reprocessed the 5' RACE reads with MiXCR, giving one entry per CDR3 protein. The table has 450,000 to 650,000 distinct CDR3 sequences, over 15% seen once. The sequenced sample was PBMCs or a T cell subset sorted from them (not recorded which). Receptors were obtained from an adult woman who had mild COVID-19 (a few samples of this study predate the infection). Cell type and time point are not known.

The V call is TRBV25-1, the J call TRBJ1-4; TRBD1 agrees at 11 bases. Unmatched junction bases numbered 12, after V lost 5 bases and J lost 10 bases. The CDR3 runs 16 residues. Germline V CDR1 and CDR2: MGHDK, SYGVNS. The CDR3 is CASSPYLPGTGGKLFF. As DNA, the CDR3 is TGTGCCAGCAGTCCATACCTTCCAGGGACAGGGGGAAAACTGTTTTTT.

This clonotype was counted only a few times. The chain employs TRBV7-9 and TRBJ2-3; 12 nucleotides agree with TRBD2. Germline V lookup: CDR1 SEHNR, CDR2 FQNEAQ (reference sequence). The junction had 9 bases not matched to a gene; V was cut back by 5 bases and J by 3 bases. The CDR3 runs to 17 residues. The CDR3 is CASSPTTSGRGTDTQYF. CDR3 in DNA: TGTGCCAGCAGCCCGACGACTAGCGGGAGAGGGACAGATACGCAGTATTTT.

The chain is built from TRBV6-5 and TRBJ2-7; D is undetermined. Per germline, CDR1 MNHEY and CDR2 SVGAGI. This CDR3 region has 15 residues. Trimming removed 3 bases from V and 0 bases from J, with 12 bases in between. DNA for the CDR3: TGTGCCAGCAGTTATGGAGCCTCCGACTCCTACGAGCAGTACTTC. Its protein product is CASSYGASDSYEQYF.

The chain carries TRBV10-3 and TRBJ2-4, with 7 nucleotides matching TRBD2. The CDR3 runs 13 residues. Germline V CDR1 and CDR2: ENHRY, SYGVKD. Trimming took 8 bases from V and 4 from J; bases not matched to a gene: 5. As DNA, the CDR3 is TGTGCCATCGCAACTAGCGAAAAAAACATTCAGTACTTC. It encodes CAIATSEKNIQYF.

The rearrangement uses TRBV7-6 and TRBJ1-1, with D possibly matching TRBD1 (5 bases). This CDR3 region has 15 residues. Germline CDR1 is SGHVS and CDR2 is FNYEAQ. Trimming took 5 bases from V and 4 from J, leaving 17 bases between them. As DNA, the CDR3 is TGTGCCAGCAGCCCTCGGGGGGGGATTAGCACTGAAGCTTTCTTT. This translates into CASSPRGGISTEAFF.

This clonotype was picked up a small number of times. The rearrangement links TRBV24-1 to TRBJ2-5; 9 positions agree with TRBD1. V shed 1 base, J shed 3 bases, and the junction held 5 bases outside the gene matches. The CDR3 spans 16 residues. Germline V gives CDR1 KGHDR, CDR2 SFDVKD. CDR3 residues: CATSDFGTGTKETQYF. Here the CDR3 DNA reads TGTGCCACCAGTGATTTTGGGACAGGGACGAAAGAGACCCAGTACTTC.

This clonotype occurred a few times. V is TRBV11-2 and J is TRBJ1-2; unclear D gene. Trimming took off 2 bases at V and 4 bases at J, with 20 bases between the two ends. Germline V gene lookup returns CDR1 SGHAT and CDR2 FQNNGV. This CDR3 is 17 amino acids long. The CDR3: CASSLFTAVGVGYGYTF. For the CDR3, the DNA is TGTGCCAGCAGCTTATTCACCGCGGTCGGCGTGGGCTATGGCTACACCTTC.

This chain connects TRBV7-9 to TRBJ2-3, with D tentatively TRBD2 (5 bases). V lost 5 bases and J lost 2, with 14 bases in between. There are 15 residues in the CDR3. CDR1 SEHNR and CDR2 FQNEAQ come from the germline V gene (reference sequence). The CDR3 nucleotides are TGTGCCAGCAGCGACGGACTGACCAACACAGATACGCAGTATTTT. This gives the protein CASSDGLTNTDTQYF.

The V and J genes are TRBV29-1 and TRBJ2-4; weak D call: TRBD2 (5 bases). The CDR3 length is 11 residues. V was clipped by 6 bases and J by 8 bases, with 11 bases between them. Germline V gives CDR1 SQVTM, CDR2 ANQGSEA. CDR3 nucleotide sequence: TGCAGCGTCGCGGACTGGGACATTCAGTACTTC. Its translation is CSVADWDIQYF.

This clonotype was seen ten or more times. The chain joins TRBV5-1 to TRBJ2-5, with 12 bases identical to TRBD1. Trimming cost V 4 bases and J 4 bases; bases outside gene matches: 2. The CDR3 has 14 residues. Germline CDR1 is SGHRS and CDR2 is YFSETQ. The CDR3 region has the DNA TGCGCCAGCAGCGGGGGACAGGGGGCAGAGACCCAGTACTTC. Translation: CASSGGQGAETQYF.

This clonotype was recorded a few times. As DNA, the CDR3 is TGTGCCAGCAGTCCGTGGGAGGGCATTAACTATGGCTACACCTTC. Amino acid sequence: CASSPWEGINYGYTF. The rearrangement uses TRBV25-1 and TRBJ1-2; D is uncertain. The V gene's germline CDR1 is MGHDK and CDR2 SYGVNS. With 5 bases removed from V and 1 base from J, the gap between germline ends came to 14 bases. This CDR3 comprises 15 residues.

In DNA form, the CDR3 reads TGCGCCAGCAGCTTGGCAGGGGATGGAAACACCATATATTTT. Residues: CASSLAGDGNTIYF. The chain employs TRBV5-1 and TRBJ1-3; possible D gene TRBD1, 6 bases. Trimming pared 0 bases from V and 3 bases from J, leaving 7 bases between. The CDR3 spans 14 residues. CDR1 and CDR2 from the germline V gene are SGHRS and YFSETQ.

This clonotype was seen more than once but under ten times. The rearrangement uses TRBV7-2 and TRBJ2-7, with TRBD2 matching 7 bases. The CDR3 runs 14 residues. Germline CDR1 is SGHTA and CDR2 is FQGNSA. V was pared by 6 bases and J by 5 bases, with 10 bases of the junction left unmatched. The CDR3 spells CASSSGRELHEQYF. Written as DNA, the CDR3 is TGTGCCAGCAGTTCAGGGCGGGAGCTCCACGAGCAGTACTTC.

For this clonotype: At one end, the junction sequence differs from germline, possibly due to a read error. The chain joins TRBV12-3 or TRBV12-4 to TRBJ2-2; TRBD1 might be the D (6 bases). The length of the CDR3 is 11 residues. CDR3 loop: CASSGNREMFF. The CDR3, as DNA: TGTGCCAGCAGTGGAAACAGGGAGATGTTTTTT.

This chain connects TRBV12-3 or TRBV12-4 to TRBJ2-1; perhaps D is TRBD1 or TRBD2 (6 bases each). This CDR3 is built from 18 residues. Trimming removed 5 bases at V and 6 bases at J, with 26 bases between. CDR3 sequence (DNA): TGTGCCAGCAGTACTCGACCGACAGGCCCACGGAGGGGCAATGAGCAGTTCTTC. Its protein product is CASSTRPTGPRRGNEQFF.

The gene calls are TRBV15 and TRBJ2-3; maybe TRBD2 (5 bases). This CDR3 has 15 residues. Germline V gene data show CDR1 as LNHNV and CDR2 as YYDKDF (reference sequence). Trimming shortened V by 3 bases and J by 5 bases, and 15 bases separated the two germline ends. The CDR3 loop is CATSRDGVRRDTQYF. CDR3 DNA: TGTGCCACCAGCAGGGACGGGGTCCGCCGAGATACGCAGTATTTT. The full variable domain, its missing parts supplied by reference TRBV15 and TRBJ2-3, is DAMVIQNPRYQVTQFGKPVTLSCSQTLNHNVMYWYQQKSSQAPKLLFHYYDKDFNNEADTPDNFQSRRPNTSFCFLDIRSPGLGDTAMYLCATSRDGVRRDTQYFGPGTRLTVL.

This clonotype was counted at least ten times. The genes are TRBV10-3 and TRBJ2-7; TRBD2 is a possible D gene (6 bases). The CDR3 extends over 14 amino acids. CDR1 and CDR2 from the germline V gene are ENHRY and SYGVKD. Trimming removed 5 bases from V and 6 bases from J, with 17 bases in between. The CDR3 DNA is TGTGCCATCAGTTCCGGGCCCCGGGAGATCGAGCAGTACTTC. As protein: CAISSGPREIEQYF.

The chain couples TRBV4-1 to TRBJ1-1; 8 bases agree with TRBD1. Germline trimming cut 0 bases from V and 4 bases from J; bases unmatched to any gene: 10. The CDR3 consists of 17 residues. CDR1 and CDR2 (germline): MGHRA, YSYEKL. CDR3 loop: CASSQDPRTGWATEAFF. CDR3 bases: TGCGCCAGCAGCCAAGATCCGAGGACAGGGTGGGCCACTGAAGCTTTCTTT.

The genes are TRBV5-1 and TRBJ2-1; the D is unclear. The length of the CDR3 is 15 residues. Between the trimmed V and J ends, which lost 0 bases and 1 base, there was a span of 8 bases. Germline CDR1 and CDR2: SGHRS and YFSETQ. The CDR3 nucleotides read TGCGCCAGCAGCTTGGCTGGCCAGTCCTACAATGAGCAGTTCTTC. It translates to CASSLAGQSYNEQFF. The full variable domain, completed using reference TRBV5-1 and TRBJ2-1, is KAGVTQTPRYLIKTRGQQVTLSCSPISGHRSVSWYQQTPGQGLQFLFEYFSETQRNKGNFPGRFSGRQFSNSRSEMNVSTLELGDSALYLCASSLAGQSYNEQFFGPGTRLTVL.

There are a few counts of this clonotype. V gene TRBV7-2 combines with J gene TRBJ2-7; the D is unclear. Trimming pared 2 bases from V and 2 bases from J, leaving 19 bases between. The CDR3 has 17 amino acids. Germline V CDR1 and CDR2: SGHTA, FQGNSA. CDR3 nucleotide sequence: TGTGCCAGCAGCTTAACGAACCACTTGCATGCTACCTACGAGCAGTACTTC. This codes for CASSLTNHLHATYEQYF.

Ten or more counts support this clonotype. The chain recombines TRBV12-3 or TRBV12-4 with TRBJ2-2; 7 bases are shared with TRBD1. V shed 5 bases and J 8 bases; nucleotides not matched to a gene: 8. This CDR3 is 14 amino acids long. The CDR3 sequence is CASSPTGQSGELFF. The CDR3 DNA reads as TGTGCCAGCAGTCCAACGGGACAGTCTGGGGAGCTGTTTTTT.

The sample holds a few counts of this clonotype. The genes are TRBV9 and TRBJ2-7, with 7 bases identical to TRBD2. Germline loops: CDR1 SGDLS, CDR2 YYNGEE. CDR3 size: 15 residues. The junction had 11 bases not matched to a gene; V was cut back by 4 bases and J by 4 bases. The CDR3 protein is CASSPSPLATYEQYF. DNA of the CDR3: TGTGCCAGCAGCCCCTCCCCACTAGCGACATACGAGCAGTACTTC. Using reference TRBV9 and TRBJ2-7 for the parts outside the CDR3, the full variable domain is DSGVTQTPKHLITATGQRVTLRCSPRSGDLSVYWYQQSLDQGLQFLIQYYNGEERAKGNILERFSAQQFPDLHSELNLSSLELGDSALYFCASSPSPLATYEQYFGPGTRLTVT.

In this sample, this clonotype turned up a few times. This chain joins TRBV5-4 and TRBJ2-3, with TRBD2 matching 8 bases. Germline-derived CDR1 and CDR2 are SGHNT and YYREEE (reference sequence). V gave up 4 bases and J gave up 0 bases; unmatched junction bases: 4. The CDR3 has 15 amino acids. Here the CDR3 DNA reads TGTGCCAGCAGCGCGGGGGGAACTAGCACAGATACGCAGTATTTT. Protein product: CASSAGGTSTDTQYF. The full variable domain, its missing parts supplied by reference TRBV5-4 and TRBJ2-3, is ETGVTQSPTHLIKTRGQQVTLRCSSQSGHNTVSWYQQALGQGPQFIFQYYREEENGRGNFPPRFSGLQFPNYSSELNVNALELDDSALYLCASSAGGTSTDTQYFGPGTRLTVL.

This rearrangement joins TRBV4-1 to TRBJ2-4, with a weak D call TRBD1 (6 bases). The V and J ends lost 5 bases and 4 bases respectively, with 12 bases between them. CDR3 length: 14 amino acids. Germline loops: CDR1 MGHRA, CDR2 YSYEKL. The CDR3 DNA follows: TGCGCCAGCAGCTATCCCGGACAGAAAAACATTCAGTACTTC. Translated, it gives CASSYPGQKNIQYF.

The sample holds a few counts of this clonotype. V and J are TRBV18 and TRBJ1-1; D uncertain. This CDR3 is 17 amino acids long. V lost 0 bases and J 4 bases, leaving 18 bases between the germline ends. Germline V CDR1 and CDR2: KGHSH, LQKENI. CDR3 in DNA: TGTGCCAGCTCACCACCGTATGGAAGGGTCTGGGGCACTGAAGCTTTCTTT. Translated, it gives CASSPPYGRVWGTEAFF. The variable domain in full, completed from reference TRBV18 and TRBJ1-1, reads NAGVMQNPRHLVRRRGQEARLRCSPMKGHSHVYWYRQLPEEGLKFMVYLQKENIIDESGMPKERFSAEFPKEGPSILRIQQVVRGDSAAYFCASSPPYGRVWGTEAFFGQGTRLTVV.

This clonotype was counted only a few times. The V gene is TRBV7-2, the J gene TRBJ1-1; 8 positions agree with TRBD1. The CDR3 loop spans 14 amino acids. Germline-derived CDR1 and CDR2 are SGHTA and FQGNSA. Trimming at V came to 6 bases and at J to 5 bases, leaving 8 bases not matched to a gene. This chain's CDR3 is CASSRTQGGTEAFF. For the CDR3, the DNA is TGTGCCAGCAGTCGCACACAGGGGGGGACTGAAGCTTTCTTT.

This chain links TRBV27 with TRBJ2-1; D perhaps matches TRBD2 (7 bases). CDR3 length: 16 residues. Germline V CDR1 and CDR2: MNHEY, SMNVEV (reference sequence). V was pared by 5 bases and J by 6 bases, with 20 bases between. The CDR3 region is CASSPDRGARGNEQFF. CDR3 sequence (DNA): TGTGCCAGCAGTCCTGATCGGGGGGCGCGTGGCAATGAGCAGTTCTTC.

The chain employs TRBV29-1 and TRBJ2-6, with TRBD2 matching over 9 bases. The CDR3 is made up of 16 amino acids. With 4 bases clipped from V and 3 bases from J, the junction kept 7 bases outside the gene matches. Germline V CDR1 and CDR2: SQVTM, ANQGSEA. The CDR3 loop is CSVVHSGRNGANVLTF. The CDR3 region has the DNA TGCAGCGTTGTCCATAGCGGGAGAAATGGGGCCAACGTCCTGACTTTC.